Sequencing of this T cell receptor (beta chain) was carried out in a study of siplizumab effects on memory and regulatory T cells. Measured with immunoSEQ multiplex PCR; TCRdb has only the in-frame clones, and not every one. The sample lists 75,000 to 100,000 clones, just under 95% occurring once. Overall study results and limits: Memory cells that were CD4+ and unstimulated gave rise to alloreactive sequences, which siplizumab significantly reduced. Many proliferating CD4+ or CD8+ clones remained unclassified. Roughly 75-97% of them could not be assigned either a naive or a memory phenotype.

This CDR3 contains 15 residues. V shed 2 bases and J shed 0 bases, with 10 bases lying between them. Germline CDR1 SGHRS, CDR2 YFSETQ. Regarding this clone: Antigen unknown.

This chain links TRBV5-1 with TRBJ2-3; D might be TRBD1 (6 bases). The material sequenced was non-Treg CD4+ T cells sorted from blood. The clonotype was recovered from a human donor in good health. The CDR3 DNA reads as TGCGCCAGCAGCTTAACAGGGTTTAGCACAGATACGCAGTATTTT. Amino acid sequence: CASSLTGFSTDTQYF.